The 30 T cell receptor beta chains below were found in one sample sequenced in a study of memory CD4+ T cells and cytomegalovirus serostatus. Single viable CD3+CD4+CD8-CD45RO+ cells were sorted as the memory CD4+ T cells. The method was immunoSEQ multiplex PCR; TCRdb's version includes in-frame clones alone and lacks a portion of them. Here the sample spans tens of thousands of clones, around 80% being singletons. The sequencing sample was made of memory CD4+ T cells from blood. These receptors came from an adult in good health and CMV-seronegative.

The chain couples TRBV5-8 to TRBJ1-4; D call uncertain. Trimming took off 1 base at V and 8 bases at J, with 15 bases between the two ends. CDR1 is SGHTS, CDR2 YDEGEE, per germline. The CDR3 runs to 15 residues. In nucleotides, the CDR3 is TGTGCCAGCAGCTTGAAGGTTTCCATAGGGGAAAAACTGTTTTTT. Translated: CASSLKVSIGEKLFF.

This clone was recorded once. The chain recombines TRBV5-4 with TRBJ1-4, with 7 bases that match TRBD1. V lost 3 bases to trimming and J lost 8 bases; unmatched junction nucleotides: 7. The CDR3 spans 14 residues. Germline CDR1 SGHNT, CDR2 YYREEE (reference sequence). The CDR3 DNA is TGTGCCAGCAGCTCGGTTTTACAGGGGGAAAAACTGTTTTTT. Amino acids: CASSSVLQGEKLFF.

For the CDR3, the DNA is TGTGCCAGCAGCTCCGGAACCGGGACTACGTTCTTC. This encodes CASSSGTGTTFF. The J gene is TRBJ2-1, the V gene TRBV7-6; TRBD2 matches at 7 bases. The CDR3 runs 12 residues. V gave up 4 bases and J gave up 15 bases; unmatched junction bases: 9. Germline CDR1 is SGHVS and CDR2 is FNYEAQ.

This clone was recorded only once. J is TRBJ2-7 and V is TRBV27; 10 nucleotides align to TRBD2. Trimming cost V 5 bases and J 6 bases; bases outside gene matches: 10. CDR3 length: 15 amino acids. CDR1 is MNHEY, CDR2 SMNVEV, per germline (reference sequence). The CDR3 bases are TGTGCCAGCAGTCCACGGACTAGCGGAAAGCGCGAGCAGTACTTC. Amino acids: CASSPRTSGKREQYF.

The chain joins TRBV28 to TRBJ1-2, with D unresolved. Germline CDR1 and CDR2: MDHEN and SYDVKM. V was clipped by 6 bases and J by 7 bases, with 12 bases between them. CDR3 size: 12 residues. The CDR3 sequence is CASRTPFAGYTF. CDR3 coding DNA: TGTGCCAGCAGGACGCCATTCGCTGGCTACACCTTC.

This chain uses TRBV4-1 with TRBJ2-1, with 11 bases that match TRBD2. V shed 0 bases, J shed 9 bases, and the junction held 13 bases outside the gene matches. The CDR3 sequence is 18 residues long. Germline CDR1 and CDR2: MGHRA and YSYEKL. In nucleotides, the CDR3 is TGCGCCAGCAGCCAAGAGGGTAGCGGGAGGGCCTTGAGGGGTGAGCAGTTCTTC. It is translated as CASSQEGSGRALRGEQFF.

The rearrangement uses TRBV19 and TRBJ2-1; 7 nucleotides align to TRBD2. The CDR3 length is 14 residues. V gave up 7 bases and J gave up 2 bases; unmatched junction bases: 5. The germline CDR1 and CDR2 sequences are LNHDA and SQIVND (reference sequence). The CDR3 is CASNLAETYNEQFF. For the CDR3, the DNA is TGTGCCAGTAACCTAGCGGAAACCTACAATGAGCAGTTCTTC.

The rearrangement uses TRBV5-5 and TRBJ2-5; 15 nucleotides line up with TRBD2. The CDR3 length is 17 residues. Per germline, CDR1 SGHKS and CDR2 YYEKEE (reference sequence). V lost 4 bases and J lost 4; bases outside the gene matches: 8. The CDR3 spells CASSGGLAGGRRETQYF. For the CDR3, the DNA is TGTGCCAGCAGCGGAGGACTAGCGGGAGGGAGGAGAGAGACCCAGTACTTC.

A few counts support this clone. The chain combines TRBV2 with TRBJ2-7; D is unclear. Germline CDR1 SNHLY, CDR2 FYNNEI. The CDR3 has 12 residues. Trimming left V 3 bases short and J 3 bases short, with 6 bases between. CDR3 sequence: CASSDFVYEQYF. DNA for the CDR3: TGTGCCAGCAGTGACTTCGTCTACGAGCAGTACTTC.

The chain is built from TRBV5-6 and TRBJ2-4, with D perhaps assigned TRBD1 or TRBD2 (5 bases each). The CDR3 is 14 residues long. V lost 5 bases and J 2 bases, leaving 11 bases between the germline ends. Germline CDR1 reads SGHDT; CDR2 reads YYEEEE. CDR3 bases: TGTGCCAGCAGTCCGGGACCTACCAAAAACATTCAGTACTTC. Translation: CASSPGPTKNIQYF.

The genes are TRBV18 and TRBJ2-5; D might be TRBD1 or TRBD2, each matching 6 bases. The CDR3 runs 13 residues. From germline, CDR1 is KGHSH and CDR2 LQKENI. V was clipped by 5 bases and J by 4 bases, with 11 bases between them. The CDR3 coding sequence is TGTGCCAGCTCAGGGGGGCTCGGAGAGACCCAGTACTTC. It translates to CASSGGLGETQYF.

This clone showed up just a few times. The rearrangement uses TRBV6-1 and TRBJ1-5; D unresolved. Trimming shortened V by 4 bases and J by 9 bases, and 13 bases separated the two germline ends. The CDR3 consists of 13 residues. Germline loops: CDR1 MNHNS, CDR2 SASEGT. CDR3 protein: CASSGTAQRPQHF. CDR3 bases: TGTGCCAGCAGTGGGACGGCACAGAGGCCCCAGCATTTT.

V is TRBV7-6 and J is TRBJ2-7; D gene ambiguous. CDR1 is SGHVS and CDR2 is FNYEAQ in the germline V gene. Deletions cut 2 bases from V and 5 bases from J, with 10 bases between. This CDR3 is 13 amino acids long. This chain's CDR3 is CASSLSPKDEQYF. CDR3 coding DNA: TGTGCCAGCAGCTTAAGCCCCAAGGACGAGCAGTACTTC.

The CDR3 DNA follows: TGTGCCAGCACTCCCGGGACAGGGAGTCAGCCCCAGCATTTT. Translated, it gives CASTPGTGSQPQHF. This chain connects TRBV28 to TRBJ1-5; TRBD1 agrees at 9 bases. Trimming took 7 bases from V and 6 from J; bases not matched to a gene: 7. Looked up from germline, CDR1 is MDHEN and CDR2 is SYDVKM. The CDR3 runs 14 residues.

This chain joins TRBV19 and TRBJ2-7; no firm D call. Germline V gives CDR1 LNHDA, CDR2 SQIVND (reference sequence). V was pared by 3 bases and J by 0 bases, with 12 bases between. This CDR3 spans 15 amino acids. This chain's CDR3 is CASSMAGGSSYEQYF. The CDR3 bases are TGTGCCAGTAGTATGGCCGGTGGAAGCTCCTACGAGCAGTACTTC.

This clone was seen more than once but under ten times. The gene calls are TRBV9 and TRBJ2-7; no clear D. V was trimmed by 3 bases and J by 2 bases, leaving 12 bases between them. The CDR3 has 14 residues. Per germline, CDR1 SGDLS and CDR2 YYNGEE. The CDR3 spells CASSAPDGTYEQYF. CDR3 nucleotides: TGTGCCAGCAGCGCCCCAGATGGGACCTACGAGCAGTACTTC.

The chain recombines TRBV29-1 with TRBJ2-1, with 12 bases lining up with TRBD2. V lost 4 bases, J lost 9 bases, and 10 bases stayed unmatched. Germline V gives CDR1 SQVTM, CDR2 ANQGSEA. The CDR3 consists of 15 residues. The CDR3 loop is CSVGVTSGSIGEQFF. As DNA, the CDR3 is TGCAGCGTTGGTGTGACTAGCGGGAGTATCGGTGAGCAGTTCTTC.

This clone was observed a few times. The chain uses TRBV4-2 and TRBJ1-3, with D unclear. The CDR3 sequence is 16 residues long. The V end lost 0 bases, the J end lost 1 base, and 10 bases lay between the germline ends. Germline V gene sequence: CDR1 LGHNA, CDR2 YNFKEQ. The chain's CDR3 is CASSQDLSQSGNTIYF. For the CDR3, the DNA is TGTGCCAGCAGCCAAGATCTGTCACAGTCTGGAAACACCATATATTTT.

The genes are TRBV4-3 and TRBJ1-3, with D tentatively TRBD1 (6 bases). The V end lost 0 bases, the J end lost 3 bases, and 12 bases lay between the germline ends. In germline, CDR1 is LGHNA, CDR2 YSLEER. The CDR3 covers 16 residues. The CDR3 region has the DNA TGCGCCAGCAGCCAAGATCGAGGCAGGGGTGGAAACACCATATATTTT. Translation: CASSQDRGRGGNTIYF.

V gene TRBV14 combines with J gene TRBJ1-2; 7 nucleotides line up with TRBD1. Germline V gene sequence: CDR1 SGHDN, CDR2 FVKESK. V gave up 1 base and J gave up 4 bases; unmatched junction bases: 9. The CDR3 is made up of 16 amino acids. The CDR3 loop is CASSQGQGAFSYGYTF. In DNA form, the CDR3 reads TGTGCCAGCAGCCAAGGACAGGGAGCATTTTCCTATGGCTACACCTTC. The variable domain in full, with the rest retrieved from reference TRBV14 and TRBJ1-2, is EAGVTQFPSHSVIEKGQTVTLRCDPISGHDNLYWYRRVMGKEIKFLLHFVKESKQDESGMPNNRFLAERTGGTYSTLKVQPAELEDSGVYFCASSQGQGAFSYGYTFGSGTRLTVV.

The chain employs TRBV18 and TRBJ1-5; the D gene is possibly TRBD1 (5 bases). Germline CDR1 is KGHSH and CDR2 is LQKENI. The CDR3 has 17 residues. V lost 5 bases, J lost 7 bases, and 24 bases lay in between. This CDR3 reads CASSLGRTDGSGQPQHF. In nucleotides, the CDR3 is TGTGCCAGCTCATTAGGACGCACAGATGGGTCAGGGCAGCCCCAGCATTTT.

V and J are TRBV29-1 and TRBJ2-5; D remains unclear. V lost 3 bases and J lost 4, with 12 bases in between. Germline-derived CDR1 and CDR2 are SQVTM and ANQGSEA. The CDR3 has 13 residues. The CDR3 DNA reads TGCAGCGTTGAGGAAAGGTTCGGAGAGACCCAGTACTTC. Protein sequence: CSVEERFGETQYF.

The chain employs TRBV5-6 and TRBJ2-7, with unresolved D. Germline CDR1 and CDR2: SGHDT and YYEEEE. This CDR3 has 13 residues. Trimming shortened V by 0 bases and J by 2 bases, and 6 bases separated the two germline ends. The CDR3 protein is CASSLAGTYEQYF. The CDR3 DNA reads TGTGCCAGCAGCTTGGCAGGCACCTACGAGCAGTACTTC.

This chain uses TRBV6-5 with TRBJ1-6; no definite D call. V shed 0 bases and J shed 7 bases, with 10 bases lying between them. CDR1 is MNHEY, CDR2 SVGAGI, per germline. This CDR3 comprises 15 residues. The CDR3: CASSYSGGNNSPLHF. For the CDR3, the DNA is TGTGCCAGCAGTTACTCGGGAGGAAACAATTCACCCCTCCACTTT.

The V call is TRBV6-1, the J call TRBJ2-1; 8 positions agree with TRBD2. CDR3 length: 11 residues. Germline CDR1 and CDR2: MNHNS and SASEGT. CDR3 protein: CGLAFHNEQFF. The CDR3 region has the DNA TGTGGACTAGCGTTCCACAATGAGCAGTTCTTC.

The chain uses TRBV19 and TRBJ1-2; no definite D call. The germline V gene encodes CDR1 LNHDA and CDR2 SQIVND (reference sequence). With 3 bases removed from V and 0 bases from J, the gap between germline ends came to 8 bases. The CDR3 totals 14 residues. The CDR3 nucleotides read TGTGCCAGTAGTATCAAAGGAACTAACTATGGCTACACCTTC. It encodes CASSIKGTNYGYTF.

This chain links TRBV5-1 with TRBJ2-2, with 10 bases lining up with TRBD1. The CDR3 loop spans 16 amino acids. The V and J ends lost 0 bases and 4 bases, in that order; junction bases with no gene match: 3. Germline V gene data show CDR1 as SGHRS and CDR2 as YFSETQ. The DNA for the CDR3 is TGCGCCAGCAGCTTGGGGGACAGGGGAGTCACCGGGGAGCTGTTTTTT. It yields the protein CASSLGDRGVTGELFF.

J is TRBJ1-4 and V is TRBV4-2; D might be TRBD1 (6 bases). The CDR3 is 15 amino acids. V was shortened by 0 bases and J by 5 bases, with 10 bases between the two germline ends. CDR1 and CDR2 from the germline V gene are LGHNA and YNFKEQ. The CDR3 here is CASSQDLQGNEKLFF. The CDR3, as DNA: TGTGCCAGCAGCCAAGATTTACAGGGAAATGAAAAACTGTTTTTT.

The chain combines TRBV28 with TRBJ2-1; D uncertain. The CDR3 extends over 13 amino acids. Germline V gene data show CDR1 as MDHEN and CDR2 as SYDVKM. V lost 8 bases and J 1 base, leaving 9 bases between the germline ends. This CDR3 is CASFGRSYNEQFF. The CDR3 region has the DNA TGTGCCAGCTTTGGAAGGTCCTACAATGAGCAGTTCTTC.

The chain links TRBV12-5 to TRBJ2-1; the D gene is possibly TRBD1 (5 bases). The V end was cut by 6 bases, the J end by 8 bases, with 17 bases between. The CDR3 runs 14 residues. Germline loops: CDR1 LGHNT, CDR2 FRNRAP. CDR3 sequence: CASGGAGSLDEQFF. In nucleotides, the CDR3 is TGTGCTAGTGGAGGGGCAGGGTCATTGGATGAGCAGTTCTTC.